Listed here are 32 T cell receptor beta chains from one sample, sequenced in a study of cytomegalovirus exposure and HLA in healthy donors (TCRdb year 2017). Libraries were built with the immunoSEQ multiplex PCR assay. The multiplex PCR relied on a mix of 60 forward primers for TCR Vbeta segments and 13 reverse primers for TCR Jbeta segments. Held by TCRdb, this immuneACCESS table contains in-frame sequences only and omits some clones. Under half of the omission traces to an unresolved V gene where checked; the cause of the rest is unknown. Present in this sample are under 150,000 clones, more than 80% of which were seen just once. Around 4.5% of the sample is taken by the ten largest. Material for sequencing was PBMCs. These TCRs come from a woman aged 35 to 49 in good health and CMV-seropositive.

This clone was seen only once. The rearrangement links TRBV18 to TRBJ2-7; no reliable D call. The CDR3 runs 14 residues. Per germline, CDR1 KGHSH and CDR2 LQKENI. The ends were cut back, 2 bases at V and 0 bases at J, with 8 bases in the middle. In DNA form, the CDR3 reads TGTGCCAGCTCACCAAACACTAACTCCTACGAGCAGTACTTC. Protein: CASSPNTNSYEQYF.

The chain carries TRBV5-1 and TRBJ2-1; no clear D gene. The CDR3 spans 14 residues. Trimming stripped 2 bases from V and 4 bases from J, with 10 bases between. Germline V lookup: CDR1 SGHRS, CDR2 YFSETQ. CDR3 DNA: TGCGCCAGCAGCTTCCCGACTTCTTACAATGAGCAGTTCTTC. Its translation is CASSFPTSYNEQFF.

The rearrangement links TRBV5-1 to TRBJ2-7; 9 bases map to TRBD1. The trim removed 0 bases at V and 5 bases at J, leaving 6 bases unmatched. The CDR3 has 15 residues. Per germline, CDR1 SGHRS and CDR2 YFSETQ. The CDR3 spells CASSLDGTGTHEQYF. CDR3 DNA: TGCGCCAGCAGCTTGGATGGGACAGGGACCCACGAGCAGTACTTC.

V usage is TRBV6-1 and J usage is TRBJ2-1, with 8 bases fitting TRBD1. Germline lookup yields CDR1 MNHNS and CDR2 SASEGT. This CDR3 is 13 amino acids long. After removal of 8 bases from V and 6 bases from J, the junction contained 6 bases not matched to a gene. CDR3 sequence (DNA): TGTGCCAGCTCTCCGACAGGGGTCAATGAGCAGTTCTTC. It encodes CASSPTGVNEQFF.

The chain has TRBV5-1 and TRBJ1-2, with D possibly being TRBD1 (6 bases). Germline CDR1 and CDR2: SGHRS and YFSETQ. V shed 0 bases and J shed 6 bases, with 12 bases lying between them. The CDR3 runs to 14 residues. CDR3 protein: CASSLDVGADGYTF. The CDR3 coding sequence is TGCGCCAGCAGCTTGGACGTGGGGGCAGATGGCTACACCTTC.

The V gene is TRBV19, the J gene TRBJ2-5; 7 bases map to TRBD1. The ends lost 4 bases at V and 4 bases at J; junction bases unmatched: 12. CDR1 is LNHDA, CDR2 SQIVND, per germline (reference sequence). The CDR3 runs 16 residues. CDR3 amino acids: CASSRGLTGKGETQYF. In DNA form, the CDR3 reads TGTGCCAGTAGTAGAGGTTTGACAGGGAAAGGAGAGACCCAGTACTTC. Together with reference TRBV19 and TRBJ2-5, the CDR3 gives the full variable domain: DGGITQSPKYLFRKEGQNVTLSCEQNLNHDAMYWYRQDPGQGLRLIYYSQIVNDFQKGDIAEGYSVSREKKESFPLTVTSAQKNPTAFYLCASSRGLTGKGETQYFGPGTRLLVL.

In this sample, this clone turned up a few times. This chain connects TRBV5-1 to TRBJ2-5; TRBD2 matches at 7 bases. CDR3 length: 14 amino acids. Losses at the gene ends were 0 bases for V and 4 bases for J; bases not matched to a gene: 3. Germline CDR1 and CDR2: SGHRS and YFSETQ. DNA for the CDR3: TGCGCCAGCAGCTTGGGACTAGCTTCAGAGACCCAGTACTTC. Translating it yields CASSLGLASETQYF.

The chain combines TRBV28 with TRBJ2-7; 11 bases agree with TRBD2. The V and J ends lost 11 bases and 3 bases, in that order; junction bases with no gene match: 12. Germline CDR1 MDHEN, CDR2 SYDVKM. The CDR3 has 15 residues. The DNA of the CDR3 is TGTGCCCACACCGCCAAACTAGCGGGAGTCTACGAGCAGTACTTC. Translating it yields CAHTAKLAGVYEQYF.

This chain joins TRBV20-1 and TRBJ1-5; 7 bases match TRBD1. Trimming cost V 1 base and J 14 bases; bases outside gene matches: 5. This CDR3 contains 11 residues. The V gene's germline CDR1 is DFQATT and CDR2 SNEGSKA (reference sequence). CDR3 region: CSARAGQGEHF. The CDR3, as DNA: TGCAGTGCTAGAGCCGGGCAGGGGGAGCATTTT.

The table lists this clone with a few counts. The CDR3 protein is CASSGGSNSPLHF. CDR3 nucleotide sequence: TGTGCCAGCAGCGGTGGGAGTAATTCACCCCTCCACTTT. The chain employs TRBV7-9 and TRBJ1-6, with D uncertain. The V and J ends lost 5 bases and 6 bases respectively, with 8 bases between them. This CDR3 spans 13 amino acids. Germline assignment: CDR1 SEHNR and CDR2 FQNEAQ (reference sequence).

The V call is TRBV27, the J call TRBJ2-2, with a tentative D call TRBD1 (7 bases). CDR1 is MNHEY and CDR2 is SMNVEV in the germline V gene (reference sequence). The CDR3 is 17 residues long. Trimming stripped 5 bases from V and 0 bases from J, with 16 bases between. CDR3 protein: CASSLPRGAANTGELFF. In DNA form, the CDR3 reads TGTGCCAGCAGTCTGCCCAGGGGGGCTGCGAACACCGGGGAGCTGTTTTTT.

On this clone: A read error may produce the germline difference seen at one junction end. The chain combines TRBV7-9 with TRBJ1-1; maybe TRBD1 (5 bases). This CDR3 contains 13 residues. Germline V CDR1 and CDR2: SEHNR, FQNEAQ (reference sequence). CDR3: CSSSLDALDTSYF. Written as DNA, the CDR3 is TGTTCCAGCAGCTTAGATGCGCTGGACACCAGTTACTTT.

CDR3 nucleotides: TGTGCCAGCATCGACAGGGGGCGAGAAAAGACCCAGTACTTC. Translation: CASIDRGREKTQYF. This rearrangement joins TRBV6-5 to TRBJ2-5, with 10 bases lining up with TRBD1. V lost 7 bases to trimming and J lost 6 bases; unmatched junction nucleotides: 8. The V gene's germline CDR1 is MNHEY and CDR2 SVGAGI. The CDR3 is 14 amino acids.

The rearrangement links TRBV5-4 to TRBJ2-2; TRBD2 matches at 11 bases. The V segment lost 0 bases and the J segment 5 bases; nucleotides outside the gene matches: 3. Germline V gene lookup returns CDR1 SGHNT and CDR2 YYREEE (reference sequence). The CDR3 is made up of 16 amino acids. In DNA form, the CDR3 reads TGTGCCAGCAGCTTGGGTAGCGGGGGGGCAACCGGGGAGCTGTTTTTT. As protein: CASSLGSGGATGELFF.

The CDR3 DNA is TGTGCCAGCAGCGCGGGACAGGGGAAATCCTACGAGCAGTACTTC. It yields the protein CASSAGQGKSYEQYF. V is TRBV5-4 and J is TRBJ2-5, with 10 bases aligning to TRBD1. The DNA end lines up better with TRBJ2-7; the J call may be wrong. The CDR3 has 15 amino acids. In germline, CDR1 is SGHNT, CDR2 YYREEE (reference sequence).

The V gene is TRBV5-1, the J gene TRBJ1-2, with 9 bases aligning to TRBD1. The CDR3 contains 17 residues. CDR1 SGHRS and CDR2 YFSETQ come from the germline V gene. After removal of 3 bases from V and 2 bases from J, the junction contained 11 bases not matched to a gene. The CDR3 DNA sequence: TGCGCCAGCAGCTGGTCCGGGACAGGGTCACACAACTATGGCTACACCTTC. It yields the protein CASSWSGTGSHNYGYTF.

This clone was seen once. This chain joins TRBV25-1 and TRBJ2-3, with TRBD2 identical over 12 bases. Losses at the gene ends were 4 bases for V and 8 bases for J; bases not matched to a gene: 10. Germline lookup yields CDR1 MGHDK and CDR2 SYGVNS. The CDR3 is 16 amino acids. CDR3 coding DNA: TGTGCCAGCAGTGGTCCGACTAGCGGGAGAGGTGGTACGCAGTATTTT. Translated: CASSGPTSGRGGTQYF. Complete variable domain (other parts from reference TRBV25-1 and TRBJ2-3): EADIYQTPRYLVIGTGKKITLECSQTMGHDKMYWYQQDPGMELHLIHYSYGVNSTEKGDLSSESTVSRIRTEHFPLTLESARPSHTSQYLCASSGPTSGRGGTQYFGPGTRLTVL.

The genes are TRBV6-1 and TRBJ2-5; 10 bases agree with TRBD1. The end of the DNA fits TRBJ2-7 better, so the J call may be wrong. The CDR3 has 16 residues. Germline assignment: CDR1 MNHNS and CDR2 SASEGT. The CDR3 here is CASSETGTGASYEQYF. The CDR3 nucleotides are TGTGCCAGCAGTGAAACCGGGACAGGGGCCTCCTACGAGCAGTACTTC.

This clone was seen a single time. A junction boundary mismatches the germline segment, possibly from a read error. This chain links TRBV4-2 with TRBJ2-7; possibly TRBD1 for D (5 bases). CDR1 and CDR2 (germline): LGHNA, YNFKEQ. There are 14 residues in the CDR3. The CDR3 nucleotides read TGTGCCAGCAGCCAAGGGACGACAGCCTACGAGCGGTACTTC. Its translation is CASSQGTTAYERYF.

The gene calls are TRBV7-3 and TRBJ1-5; D possibly corresponds to TRBD1 (6 bases). CDR1 is SGHTA and CDR2 is FQGTGA in the germline V gene. The germline V and J ends were trimmed by 7 bases and 10 bases, with 11 bases remaining between them. This CDR3 region has 11 residues. CDR3 loop: CASIQGKPQHF. CDR3 bases: TGTGCCAGCATCCAGGGGAAACCCCAGCATTTT.

The chain recombines TRBV27 with TRBJ2-7; D perhaps matches TRBD1 (6 bases). With 5 bases removed from V and 3 bases from J, the gap between germline ends came to 26 bases. The CDR3 has 18 amino acids. The germline V gene has CDR1 MNHEY and CDR2 SMNVEV (reference sequence). The CDR3 loop is CASSPTTDRPLLGYEQYF. Here the CDR3 DNA reads TGTGCCAGCAGTCCCACCACGGACAGACCACTTCTTGGCTACGAGCAGTACTTC.

The chain is built from TRBV5-1 and TRBJ1-1, with a weak D call TRBD1 (6 bases). The CDR3 length is 13 residues. In germline, CDR1 is SGHRS, CDR2 YFSETQ. Trimming took 5 bases from V and 1 from J, leaving 9 bases between them. The CDR3 is CASSQGPNTEAFF. The CDR3 bases are TGCGCCAGCAGTCAGGGGCCGAACACTGAAGCTTTCTTT.

The count of this clone is one. V is TRBV5-4 and J is TRBJ2-7, with 7 bases that match TRBD1. The CDR3 contains 15 residues. Trimming removed 4 bases from V and 1 base from J; junction bases left unmatched: 8. CDR1 is SGHNT and CDR2 is YYREEE in the germline V gene (reference sequence). Written as DNA, the CDR3 is TGTGCCAGCAGCGACAGGGCGACCAGGTCCTACGAGCAGTACTTC. It is translated as CASSDRATRSYEQYF.

The chain carries TRBV6-4 and TRBJ2-2; 7 positions match TRBD1. CDR1 and CDR2 (germline): MRHNA, SNTAGT. Trimming took 7 bases from V and 7 from J; bases not matched to a gene: 9. CDR3 length equals 14 residues. The CDR3 DNA reads TGTGCCAGCACCAATAATCCAGGGGGCGGGGAGCTGTTTTTT. The encoded protein is CASTNNPGGGELFF.

This chain joins TRBV7-2 and TRBJ2-7; 7 positions match TRBD2. Trimming at V came to 7 bases and at J to 4 bases, leaving 10 bases not matched to a gene. CDR3 length equals 14 residues. Germline V gene sequence: CDR1 SGHTA, CDR2 FQGNSA. The CDR3 reads CASTKLGGPYEQYF. In nucleotides, the CDR3 is TGTGCCAGCACCAAATTGGGAGGGCCTTACGAGCAGTACTTC.

J is TRBJ2-5 and V is TRBV28; perhaps TRBD2 as D (5 bases). The J call may be in error: the DNA end matches TRBJ2-7 better. This CDR3 region has 12 residues. The germline CDR1 and CDR2 sequences are MDHEN and SYDVKM. The CDR3 loop reads CASSPRGYEQYF. The CDR3 DNA reads TGTGCCAGCAGTCCCCGAGGGTACGAGCAGTACTTC.

The chain couples TRBV18 to TRBJ2-2; 12 bases agree with TRBD2. Germline loops: CDR1 KGHSH, CDR2 LQKENI. This CDR3 is built from 17 residues. V shed 3 bases, J shed 5 bases, and the junction held 7 bases outside the gene matches. The CDR3 DNA sequence: TGTGCCAGCTCACCCCGGGCACTAGCGGGAGGAACCGGGGAGCTGTTTTTT. Protein product: CASSPRALAGGTGELFF.

A few counts support this clone. This sequence joins TRBV6-1 and TRBJ2-2, with 9 bases fitting TRBD2. Germline CDR1 and CDR2: MNHNS and SASEGT. The CDR3 has 15 residues. Trimming removed 2 bases from V and 9 bases from J; junction bases left unmatched: 7. CDR3 DNA sequence: TGTGCCAGCAGTGAAAACCTAGCGGGAAACCGGGAGCTGTTTTTT. This codes for CASSENLAGNRELFF.

With regard to this clone: The same CDR3 arises from other DNA sequences in this sample as well. The CDR3 spells CAISESGGMNTEAFF. As DNA, the CDR3 is TGTGCCATCAGTGAGTCCGGGGGGATGAACACTGAAGCTTTCTTT. The V gene is TRBV10-3, the J gene TRBJ1-1; a weak D match, TRBD1 (5 bases). Trimming shortened V by 0 bases and J by 0 bases, and 8 bases separated the two germline ends. Looked up from germline, CDR1 is ENHRY and CDR2 is SYGVKD. The CDR3 has 15 amino acids.

This clone was detected only once. The chain uses TRBV9 and TRBJ1-4; D uncertain. Germline V gene data show CDR1 as SGDLS and CDR2 as YYNGEE. Trimming pared 0 bases from V and 0 bases from J, leaving 9 bases between. The CDR3 consists of 16 residues. CDR3 sequence: CASSVGTSTTNEKLFF. In DNA, the CDR3 is TGTGCCAGCAGCGTAGGCACATCCACAACTAATGAAAAACTGTTTTTT.

This chain links TRBV2 with TRBJ1-5; D is perhaps TRBD1 (5 bases). V lost 2 bases and J lost 7, with 12 bases in between. The length of the CDR3 is 14 residues. Germline CDR1 SNHLY, CDR2 FYNNEI. DNA for the CDR3: TGTGCCAGCAGTGAACGCCAGGGCCCCCAGCCCCAGCATTTT. Protein: CASSERQGPQPQHF.

The rearrangement joins TRBV13 to TRBJ2-5; D might be TRBD1 (6 bases). Judging by the DNA end, TRBJ2-7 fits better; the J call may be wrong. The CDR3 sequence is 13 residues long. Per the germline V gene, CDR1 is PRHDT and CDR2 is FYEKMQ (reference sequence). The CDR3 sequence is CASSPGQSGEQYF. The CDR3 DNA reads TGTGCCAGCAGCCCCGGACAGTCCGGCGAGCAGTACTTC.